These 21 T cell receptor beta chains were all obtained from the same sample, sequenced in a study of lymphopenia after photon versus proton radiotherapy. Sequencing used immunoSEQ multiplex PCR; TCRdb keeps in-frame clones, though not all of them. Among roughly 41,000 clones listed, roughly 84% were seen once. The sample was peripheral blood, taken from a patient treated with photon-based radiotherapy. The receptors shown here come from a man aged 50-59 years with gastric cancer.

The J gene is TRBJ1-3, the V gene TRBV6-5, with D perhaps TRBD1 (5 bases). The germline V and J ends were trimmed by 6 bases and 3 bases, with 15 bases remaining between them. The CDR3 contains 15 residues. The V gene's germline CDR1 is MNHEY and CDR2 SVGAGI. The CDR3 bases are TGTGCCAGCAGCTGGGACGGATTTAGTGGAAACACCATATATTTT. Its translation: CASSWDGFSGNTIYF.

This rearrangement joins TRBV7-9 to TRBJ2-7; D is perhaps TRBD2 (7 bases). Trimming pared 5 bases from V and 7 bases from J, leaving 15 bases between. In germline, CDR1 is SEHNR, CDR2 FQNEAQ (reference sequence). This CDR3 is built from 13 residues. The CDR3 nucleotides are TGTGCCAGCAGCCCTAGGGGGGGGACAGAGCAGTACTTC. Translated: CASSPRGGTEQYF. Filled out from reference TRBV7-9 and TRBJ2-7, the complete variable domain reads DTGVSQNPRHKITKRGQNVTFRCDPISEHNRLYWYRQTLGQGPEFLTYFQNEAQLEKSRLLSDRFSAERPKGSFSTLEIQRTEQGDSAMYLCASSPRGGTEQYFGPGTRLTVT.

The CDR3: CASREGRSTDTQYF. The CDR3 DNA reads as TGCGCCAGCCGGGAGGGCCGGAGCACAGATACGCAGTATTTT. The rearrangement uses TRBV5-1 and TRBJ2-3; the match to TRBD2 covers 8 bases. This CDR3 spans 14 amino acids. Germline values: CDR1 SGHRS, CDR2 YFSETQ. V lost 7 bases, J lost 0 bases, and 4 bases stayed unmatched.

The V gene is TRBV19, the J gene TRBJ1-6; D gene unclear. V was clipped by 0 bases and J by 8 bases, with 14 bases between them. Germline assignment: CDR1 LNHDA and CDR2 SQIVND (reference sequence). The CDR3 length is 16 residues. The CDR3 spells CASSIDAGYRDSPLHF. CDR3 sequence (DNA): TGTGCCAGTAGTATAGACGCGGGTTATCGGGATTCACCCCTCCACTTT.

CDR3 DNA sequence: TGTGCCAGTAGTATAGGTGGACAGGCCTACGAGCAGTACTTC. Translation: CASSIGGQAYEQYF. The genes are TRBV19 and TRBJ2-7; 7 bases align to TRBD1. This CDR3 region has 14 residues. V was clipped by 1 base and J by 2 bases; unmatched bases: 2. CDR1 and CDR2 from the germline V gene are LNHDA and SQIVND (reference sequence).

This chain connects TRBV6-6 to TRBJ2-7, with TRBD2 matching 12 bases. The V segment lost 5 bases and the J segment 1 base; nucleotides outside the gene matches: 3. The CDR3 totals 15 residues. Germline-derived CDR1 and CDR2 are MNHNY and SVGAGI (reference sequence). The CDR3 region is CASSPGTSGSYEQYF. The CDR3 nucleotides read TGTGCCAGCAGTCCAGGGACTAGCGGGTCCTACGAGCAGTACTTC.

The chain couples TRBV14 to TRBJ2-3, with D uncertain. Trimming cost V 0 bases and J 3 bases, with 19 bases left between them. Germline V gene sequence: CDR1 SGHDN, CDR2 FVKESK. This CDR3 spans 18 amino acids. CDR3 in DNA: TGTGCCAGCAGCCAAGATTTCGGTGACGGAGCCATTACAGATACGCAGTATTTT. It specifies CASSQDFGDGAITDTQYF. The variable domain in full, with the rest retrieved from reference TRBV14 and TRBJ2-3, is EAGVTQFPSHSVIEKGQTVTLRCDPISGHDNLYWYRRVMGKEIKFLLHFVKESKQDESGMPNNRFLAERTGGTYSTLKVQPAELEDSGVYFCASSQDFGDGAITDTQYFGPGTRLTVL.

The rearrangement links TRBV4-1 to TRBJ1-5, with D possibly matching TRBD1 (5 bases). The CDR3 loop spans 18 amino acids. Trimming stripped 4 bases from V and 2 bases from J, with 21 bases between. The germline gives CDR1 MGHRA, CDR2 YSYEKL. CDR3 loop: CASSPGPGGVTGNQPQHF. For the CDR3, the DNA is TGCGCCAGCAGCCCAGGCCCCGGGGGGGTTACGGGCAATCAGCCCCAGCATTTT.

This clone was observed a single time. The chain joins TRBV11-2 to TRBJ2-7; 7 nucleotides agree with TRBD2. The CDR3 has 13 amino acids. The V and J ends lost 7 bases and 2 bases, in that order; junction bases with no gene match: 5. The germline CDR1 and CDR2 sequences are SGHAT and FQNNGV. This chain's CDR3 is CASKGRVTYEQYF. The CDR3, as DNA: TGTGCCAGCAAGGGGAGGGTGACCTACGAGCAGTACTTC.

The chain has TRBV7-9 and TRBJ2-5; 12 bases are a match to TRBD1. V lost 4 bases, J lost 4 bases, and 13 bases stayed unmatched. The CDR3 has 18 residues. Germline CDR1 and CDR2: SEHNR and FQNEAQ (reference sequence). CDR3 sequence reads: CASSSTRDRGLTGETQYF. The CDR3 DNA reads as TGTGCCAGCAGCTCCACCCGGGACAGGGGGCTGACGGGAGAGACCCAGTACTTC. Combining the CDR3 with reference TRBV7-9 and TRBJ2-5 gives the whole variable domain DTGVSQNPRHKITKRGQNVTFRCDPISEHNRLYWYRQTLGQGPEFLTYFQNEAQLEKSRLLSDRFSAERPKGSFSTLEIQRTEQGDSAMYLCASSSTRDRGLTGETQYFGPGTRLLVL.

The V call is TRBV21-1, the J call TRBJ2-7; the D call in the table, TRBD1, was not verified against the DNA. TRBV21-1 is a pseudogene. This CDR3 region has 14 residues. The CDR3: CASSGARRPYEQYF. Written as DNA, the CDR3 is TGTGCCAGCAGCGGGGCCCGTCGTCCCTACGAGCAGTACTTC.

The V call is TRBV11-2, the J call TRBJ1-2; the D gene is possibly TRBD1 (6 bases). CDR3 length: 13 residues. The V gene's germline CDR1 is SGHAT and CDR2 FQNNGV. V lost 5 bases and J 7 bases, leaving 14 bases between the germline ends. Here the CDR3 DNA reads TGTGCCAGCAGCGTCGACAGGAGAAGTGGCTACACCTTC. As protein: CASSVDRRSGYTF.

This clone was picked up one time. The chain recombines TRBV9 with TRBJ2-1; 7 bases are a match to TRBD1. Germline lookup yields CDR1 SGDLS and CDR2 YYNGEE. V gave up 7 bases and J gave up 1 base; unmatched junction bases: 8. The CDR3 loop spans 15 amino acids. For the CDR3, the DNA is TGTGCCAGCGGGAAAGGGGGCACTTCCTACAATGAGCAGTTCTTC. Its translation: CASGKGGTSYNEQFF.

The chain is built from TRBV5-6 and TRBJ2-3, with D unresolved. There are 15 residues in the CDR3. Germline V gives CDR1 SGHDT, CDR2 YYEEEE. V lost 0 bases and J lost 0, with 8 bases in between. CDR3 DNA sequence: TGTGCCAGCAGCTTGGGCCTCACTAGCACAGATACGCAGTATTTT. Translation: CASSLGLTSTDTQYF.

CDR3 coding DNA: TGCGCCAGCAGCTACGGGGACAATCAGCCCCAGCATTTT. It encodes CASSYGDNQPQHF. V gene TRBV5-1 combines with J gene TRBJ1-5; D is unresolved. The length of the CDR3 is 13 residues. CDR1 and CDR2 from the germline V gene are SGHRS and YFSETQ. V shed 3 bases and J shed 3 bases, with 7 bases lying between them.

The CDR3 nucleotides are TGTGCCAGCAGTTTTAGCGCGAACACCGGGGAGCTGTTTTTT. It yields the protein CASSFSANTGELFF. The rearrangement joins TRBV7-3 to TRBJ2-2; possible D gene TRBD2, 5 bases. The CDR3 contains 14 residues. Germline CDR1 and CDR2: SGHTA and FQGTGA. V was trimmed by 6 bases and J by 0 bases, leaving 8 bases between them.

This clone was picked up a small number of times. V is TRBV29-1 and J is TRBJ2-7; 12 bases fit TRBD2. CDR1 SQVTM and CDR2 ANQGSEA come from the germline V gene. The CDR3 length is 16 residues. V dropped 1 base and J dropped 3; count of bases not matched to a gene: 7. The chain's CDR3 is CSVEGGLAGFVYEQYF. The CDR3, as DNA: TGCAGCGTTGAAGGGGGACTAGCGGGTTTCGTCTACGAGCAGTACTTC.

V is TRBV19 and J is TRBJ2-7, with a weak D call TRBD1 (6 bases). The germline gives CDR1 LNHDA, CDR2 SQIVND (reference sequence). Trimming removed 5 bases at V and 0 bases at J, with 11 bases between. The CDR3 is 14 amino acids. The CDR3 DNA sequence: TGTGCCAGTAGTGAACAGGGATCCTCCTACGAGCAGTACTTC. It is translated as CASSEQGSSYEQYF.

V is TRBV5-4 and J is TRBJ2-2; D remains unclear. The length of the CDR3 is 12 residues. The ends were cut back, 6 bases at V and 0 bases at J, with 3 bases in the middle. Looked up from germline, CDR1 is SGHNT and CDR2 is YYREEE (reference sequence). CDR3 bases: TGTGCCAGCACTCCGAACACCGGGGAGCTGTTTTTT. This translates into CASTPNTGELFF. The full variable domain, completed using reference TRBV5-4 and TRBJ2-2, is ETGVTQSPTHLIKTRGQQVTLRCSSQSGHNTVSWYQQALGQGPQFIFQYYREEENGRGNFPPRFSGLQFPNYSSELNVNALELDDSALYLCASTPNTGELFFGEGSRLTVL.

V usage is TRBV6-5 and J usage is TRBJ2-1; 7 bases agree with TRBD2. Germline V gene data show CDR1 as MNHEY and CDR2 as SVGAGI. After removal of 8 bases from V and 1 base from J, the junction contained 2 bases not matched to a gene. The CDR3 consists of 13 residues. The chain's CDR3 is CASGGSSYNEQFF. The CDR3 nucleotides read TGTGCCAGCGGCGGGAGTTCCTACAATGAGCAGTTCTTC.

Note on this clone: The sample holds other DNA sequences that translate to the same CDR3. This sequence joins TRBV7-9 and TRBJ2-5, with D perhaps TRBD1 or TRBD2 (5 bases each). V was shortened by 4 bases and J by 5 bases, with 17 bases between the two germline ends. CDR1 SEHNR and CDR2 FQNEAQ come from the germline V gene (reference sequence). CDR3 length: 15 residues. CDR3 nucleotide sequence: TGTGCCAGCAGCTCCGTAGATGAGGGGCGGGAGACCCAGTACTTC. Amino acids: CASSSVDEGRETQYF.